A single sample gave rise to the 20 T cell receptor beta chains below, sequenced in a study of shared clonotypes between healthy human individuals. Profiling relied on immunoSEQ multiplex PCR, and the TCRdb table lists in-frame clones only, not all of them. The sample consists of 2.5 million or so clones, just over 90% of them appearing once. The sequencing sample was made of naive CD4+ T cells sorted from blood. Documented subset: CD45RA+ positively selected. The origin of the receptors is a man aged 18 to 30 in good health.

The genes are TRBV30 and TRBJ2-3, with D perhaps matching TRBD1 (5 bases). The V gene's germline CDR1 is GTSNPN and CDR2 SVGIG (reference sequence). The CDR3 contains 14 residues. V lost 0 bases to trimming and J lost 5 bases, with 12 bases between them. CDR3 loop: CAWSVDRTVDTQYF. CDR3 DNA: TGTGCCTGGAGTGTAGACAGAACGGTAGATACGCAGTATTTT. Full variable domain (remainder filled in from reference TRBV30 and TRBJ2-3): SQTIHQWPATLVQPVGSPLSLECTVEGTSNPNLYWYRQAAGRGLQLLFYSVGIGQISSEVPQNLSASRPQDRQFILSSKKLLLSDSGFYLCAWSVDRTVDTQYFGPGTRLTVL.

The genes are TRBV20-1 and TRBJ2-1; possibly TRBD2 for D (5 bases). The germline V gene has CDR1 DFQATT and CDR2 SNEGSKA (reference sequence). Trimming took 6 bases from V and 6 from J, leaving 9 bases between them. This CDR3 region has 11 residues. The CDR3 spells CSAEAGNEQFF. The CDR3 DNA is TGCAGTGCAGAGGCGGGCAATGAGCAGTTCTTC.

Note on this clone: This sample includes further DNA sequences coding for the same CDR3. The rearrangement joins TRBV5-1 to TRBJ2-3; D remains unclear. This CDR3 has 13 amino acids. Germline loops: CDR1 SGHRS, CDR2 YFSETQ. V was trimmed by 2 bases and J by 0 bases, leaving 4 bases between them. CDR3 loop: CASSLDSTDTQYF. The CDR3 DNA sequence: TGCGCCAGCAGCTTAGACAGCACAGATACGCAGTATTTT.

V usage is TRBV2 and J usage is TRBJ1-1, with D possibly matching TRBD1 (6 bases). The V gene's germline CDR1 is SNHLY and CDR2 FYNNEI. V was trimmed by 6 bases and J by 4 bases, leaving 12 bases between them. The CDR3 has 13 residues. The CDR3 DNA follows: TGTGCCAGCAGCGACAGGTGGATCACTGAAGCTTTCTTT. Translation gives CASSDRWITEAFF.

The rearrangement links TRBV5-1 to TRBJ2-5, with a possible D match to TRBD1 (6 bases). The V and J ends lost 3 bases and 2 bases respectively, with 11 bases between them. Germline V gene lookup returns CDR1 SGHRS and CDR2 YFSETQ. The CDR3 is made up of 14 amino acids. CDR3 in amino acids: CASSSGQMQETQYF. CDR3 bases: TGCGCCAGCAGCTCTGGACAGATGCAAGAGACCCAGTACTTC.

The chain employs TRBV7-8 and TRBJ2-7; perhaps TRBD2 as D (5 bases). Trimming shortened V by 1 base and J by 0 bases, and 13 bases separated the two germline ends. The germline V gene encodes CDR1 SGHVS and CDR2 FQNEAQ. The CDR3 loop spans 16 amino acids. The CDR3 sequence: CASSLGLATSSYEQYF. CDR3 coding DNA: TGTGCCAGCAGCTTAGGATTAGCGACCAGCTCCTACGAGCAGTACTTC.

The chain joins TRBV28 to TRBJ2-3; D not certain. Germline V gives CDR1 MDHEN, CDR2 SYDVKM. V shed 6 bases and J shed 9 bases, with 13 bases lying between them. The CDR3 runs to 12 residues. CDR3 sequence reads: CASSRPVGTQYF. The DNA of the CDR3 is TGTGCCAGCAGCCGACCCGTAGGAACGCAGTATTTT. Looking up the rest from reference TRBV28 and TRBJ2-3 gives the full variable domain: DVKVTQSSRYLVKRTGEKVFLECVQDMDHENMFWYRQDPGLGLRLIYFSYDVKMKEKGDIPEGYSVSREKKERFSLILESASTNQTSMYLCASSRPVGTQYFGPGTRLTVL.

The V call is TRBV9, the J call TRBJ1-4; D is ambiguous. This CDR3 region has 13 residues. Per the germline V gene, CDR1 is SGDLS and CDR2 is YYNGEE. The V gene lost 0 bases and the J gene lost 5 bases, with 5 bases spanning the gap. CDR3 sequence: CASSVGVNEKLFF. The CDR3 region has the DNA TGTGCCAGCAGCGTAGGGGTGAATGAAAAACTGTTTTTT.

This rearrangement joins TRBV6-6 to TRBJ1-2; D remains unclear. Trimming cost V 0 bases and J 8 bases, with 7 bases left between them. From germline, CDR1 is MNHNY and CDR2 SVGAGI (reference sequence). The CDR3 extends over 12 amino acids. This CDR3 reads CASSYSAEGYTF. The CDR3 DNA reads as TGTGCCAGCAGTTACTCGGCAGAGGGCTACACCTTC.

As DNA, the CDR3 is TGTGCCAGCAGCTTAAGTTTAGCGGGGACAGATACGCAGTATTTT. Translating it yields CASSLSLAGTDTQYF. This chain joins TRBV7-2 and TRBJ2-3, with 8 positions matching TRBD2. CDR3 length: 15 residues. V dropped 2 bases and J dropped 3; count of bases not matched to a gene: 4. Germline V gene sequence: CDR1 SGHTA, CDR2 FQGNSA.

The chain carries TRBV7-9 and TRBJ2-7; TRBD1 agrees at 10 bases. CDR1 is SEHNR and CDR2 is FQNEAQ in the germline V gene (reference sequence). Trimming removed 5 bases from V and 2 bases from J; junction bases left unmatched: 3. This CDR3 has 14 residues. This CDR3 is CASSGTGVAYEQYF. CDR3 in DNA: TGTGCCAGCAGCGGGACAGGGGTAGCCTACGAGCAGTACTTC.

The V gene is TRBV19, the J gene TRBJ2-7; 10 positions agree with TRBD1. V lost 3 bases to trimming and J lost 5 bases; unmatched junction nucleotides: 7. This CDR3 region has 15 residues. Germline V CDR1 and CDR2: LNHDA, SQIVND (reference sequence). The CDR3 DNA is TGTGCCAGTAGTATCACCGGGACAGGGGTCCACGAGCAGTACTTC. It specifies CASSITGTGVHEQYF. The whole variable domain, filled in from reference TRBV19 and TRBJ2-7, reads DGGITQSPKYLFRKEGQNVTLSCEQNLNHDAMYWYRQDPGQGLRLIYYSQIVNDFQKGDIAEGYSVSREKKESFPLTVTSAQKNPTAFYLCASSITGTGVHEQYFGPGTRLTVT.

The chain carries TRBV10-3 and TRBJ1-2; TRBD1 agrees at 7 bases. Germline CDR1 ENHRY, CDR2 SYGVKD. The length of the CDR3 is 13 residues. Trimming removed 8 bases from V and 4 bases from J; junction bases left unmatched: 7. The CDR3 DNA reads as TGTGCCATCTTGAGGGACAGCCCCTATGGCTACACCTTC. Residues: CAILRDSPYGYTF.

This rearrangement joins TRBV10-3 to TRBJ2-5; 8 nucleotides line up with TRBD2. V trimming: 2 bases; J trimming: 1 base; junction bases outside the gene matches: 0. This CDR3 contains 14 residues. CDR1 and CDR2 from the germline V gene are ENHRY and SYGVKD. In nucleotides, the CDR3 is TGTGCCATCAGTGAGGGACTAGCCCAAGAGACCCAGTACTTC. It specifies CAISEGLAQETQYF.

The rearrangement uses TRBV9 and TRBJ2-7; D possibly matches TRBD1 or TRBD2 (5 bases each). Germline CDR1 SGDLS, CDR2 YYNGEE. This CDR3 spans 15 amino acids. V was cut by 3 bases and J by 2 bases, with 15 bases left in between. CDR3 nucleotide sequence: TGTGCCAGCAGCGGCCGGGACGGAATAACCTACGAGCAGTACTTC. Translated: CASSGRDGITYEQYF.

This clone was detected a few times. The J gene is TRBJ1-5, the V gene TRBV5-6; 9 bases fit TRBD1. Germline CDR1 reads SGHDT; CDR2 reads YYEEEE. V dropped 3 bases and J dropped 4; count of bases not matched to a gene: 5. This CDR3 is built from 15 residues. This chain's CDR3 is CASSWGQGRNQPQHF. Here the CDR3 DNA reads TGTGCCAGCAGCTGGGGACAGGGACGGAATCAGCCCCAGCATTTT.

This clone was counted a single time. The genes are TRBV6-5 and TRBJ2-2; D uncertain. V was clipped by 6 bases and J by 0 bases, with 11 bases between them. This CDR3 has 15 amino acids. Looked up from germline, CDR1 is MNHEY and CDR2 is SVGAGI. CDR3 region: CASSTEPTNTGELFF. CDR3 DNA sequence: TGTGCCAGCAGCACCGAGCCCACGAACACCGGGGAGCTGTTTTTT.

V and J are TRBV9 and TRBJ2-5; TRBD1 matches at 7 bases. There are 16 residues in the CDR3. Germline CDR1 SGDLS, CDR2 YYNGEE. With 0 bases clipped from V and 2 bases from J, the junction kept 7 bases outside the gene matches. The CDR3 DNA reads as TGTGCCAGCAGCGTAGACCAGGGGGACGGACAAGAGACCCAGTACTTC. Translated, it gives CASSVDQGDGQETQYF.

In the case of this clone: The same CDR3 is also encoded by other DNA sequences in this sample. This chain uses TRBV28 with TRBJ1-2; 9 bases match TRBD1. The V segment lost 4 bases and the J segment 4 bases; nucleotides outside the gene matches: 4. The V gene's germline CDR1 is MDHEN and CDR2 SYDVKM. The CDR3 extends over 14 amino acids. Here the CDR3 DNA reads TGTGCCAGCAGTTCAGGACAGGGGAGCTATGGCTACACCTTC. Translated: CASSSGQGSYGYTF.

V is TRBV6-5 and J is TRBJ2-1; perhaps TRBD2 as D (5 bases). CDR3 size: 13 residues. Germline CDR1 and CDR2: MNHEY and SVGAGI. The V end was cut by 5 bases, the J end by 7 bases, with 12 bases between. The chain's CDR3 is CASSLGRLNEQFF. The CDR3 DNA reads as TGTGCCAGCAGTCTGGGGAGATTGAATGAGCAGTTCTTC.